These T cell receptor beta chains were read from a single sample in a study of T cell repertoires in cytomegalovirus infection. TCRdb re-analysed the reads in MiXCR, keeping a single row per CDR3 protein. Here the sample spans hundreds of thousands of distinct CDR3 sequences, more than 30% being singletons. No antigens are known for them. The sample in question was cultured PBMCs, obtained from culture after CMV antigen stimulation. The receptors here all came from a human donor in good health (CMV status not recorded). Some clones in this sample may be carry-over from other donors' samples. CDR3s include the opening cysteine and the closing phenylalanine or tryptophan. D genes are given only for firm matches. Clone size is shown for a subset of rows, as once, few, many or a class of expanded clone.

d_gene	v_gene	abundance	j_gene	CDR3nt	CDR3aa
NA	TRBV6-2/TRBV6-3	NA	TRBJ1-5	TGTGCCAGCAGTTACGGGCAGGCTCCCAATCAGCCCCAGCATTTT	CASSYGQAPNQPQHF
NA	TRBV7-2	many	TRBJ2-3	TGTGCCAGCAGCTTAGAACAGACAGATACGCAGTATTTT	CASSLEQTDTQYF
NA	TRBV7-8	NA	TRBJ2-2	TGTGCCTCTAATCCCGGCCCGAACACCGGGGAGCTGTTTTTT	CASNPGPNTGELFF
TRBD1	TRBV6-6	NA	TRBJ2-7	TGTGCCAGCAGTTACTCCGGGACAGCCTACGAGCAGTACTTC	CASSYSGTAYEQYF
NA	TRBV7-2	NA	TRBJ1-6	TGTGCCAGCAGCTTAGCGGCTTTAGAGTCGGCGTTGGCAGGGAGCTATAATTCACCCCTCCACTTT	CASSLAALESALAGSYNSPLHF
NA	TRBV20-1	once	TRBJ1-1	TGCAGTGCTAGAGATGCAATTACTGAAGCTTTCTTT	CSARDAITEAFF
TRBD1	TRBV25-1	NA	TRBJ1-2	TGTGCCAGCAGTGATCTTCCCGGGACAGCTGGCTACACCTTC	CASSDLPGTAGYTF
TRBD1	TRBV12-3/TRBV12-4	few	TRBJ1-1	TGTGCCAGCAGTTCCCCTTTGGGACAGGGTCTCACTGAAGCTTTCTTT	CASSSPLGQGLTEAFF
TRBD1	TRBV29-1	NA	TRBJ2-3	TGCAGCGTAGCTAAAGGACAGGTCGATACGCAGTATTTT	CSVAKGQVDTQYF
TRBD2	TRBV6-1	few	TRBJ2-2	TGTGCCAGCAGTACTGCGAAGGGGACTAGCGCGAACACCGGGGAGCTGTTTTTT	CASSTAKGTSANTGELFF
TRBD1	TRBV5-1	NA	TRBJ1-1	TGCGCCAGCAGAAAATCCGGGACAGAAAACACTGAAGCTTTCTTT	CASRKSGTENTEAFF
NA	TRBV27	once	TRBJ2-5	TGTGCCAGCAGCCCAAGATGGCCACTACAAGAGACCCAGTACTTC	CASSPRWPLQETQYF
TRBD2	TRBV29-1	few	TRBJ2-2	TGCAGCGTCGTGGAAGCGGGAGGGAACACCGGGGAGCTGTTTTTT	CSVVEAGGNTGELFF
TRBD2	TRBV7-8	NA	TRBJ2-1	TGTGCCAGCAGCTCGCCGTCAGCGGGAGCCTATGAGCAGTTCTTC	CASSSPSAGAYEQFF
TRBD2	TRBV6-2/TRBV6-3	NA	TRBJ2-1	TGTGCCAGCAGTTACAGACTAGCGGGAGGATGGAATGAGCAGTTCTTC	CASSYRLAGGWNEQFF
TRBD2	TRBV6-6	NA	TRBJ2-1	TGTGCCAGCAGAGCCGACGGGACTAGCGGGAGAAATGAGCAGTTCTTC	CASRADGTSGRNEQFF